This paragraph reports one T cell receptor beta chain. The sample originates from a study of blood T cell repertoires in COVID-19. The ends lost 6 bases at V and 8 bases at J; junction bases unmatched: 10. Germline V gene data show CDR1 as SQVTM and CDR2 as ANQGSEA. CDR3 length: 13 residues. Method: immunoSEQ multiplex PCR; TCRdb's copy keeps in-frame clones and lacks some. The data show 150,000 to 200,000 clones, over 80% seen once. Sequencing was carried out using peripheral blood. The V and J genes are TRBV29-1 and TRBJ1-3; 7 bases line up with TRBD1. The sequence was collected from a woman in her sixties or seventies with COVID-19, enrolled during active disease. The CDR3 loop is CSVLTGTADTIYF. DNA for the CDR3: TGCAGCGTCCTTACAGGGACAGCGGACACCATATATTTT.